The TCR beta chain described here comes from a study of shared clonotypes between healthy human individuals. Overall study: CD8 memory received one plate per donor, CD8 naive two, CD4 memory three and CD4 naive three.

Points from the study as a whole: Non-shared clonotypes displayed generation probabilities falling below those of clonotypes present in all four donors.

Germline V gene sequence: CDR1 SGHRS, CDR2 YFSETQ. The CDR3 length is 12 residues. V was shortened by 3 bases and J by 6 bases, with 9 bases between the two germline ends. Clones were sequenced by immunoSEQ multiplex PCR, and TCRdb holds only the in-frame ones, with some missing. The sample lists some 2 million clones, approximately 95% occurring once. Points on this clone: Its specificity is not known. The same CDR3 arises from other DNA sequences in this sample as well.

The rearrangement joins TRBV5-1 to TRBJ1-2, with D possibly being TRBD1 (5 bases). This clonotype originated in a man aged 18 to 29 in good health. The sequenced sample was naive CD4+ T cells sorted from blood. The subset was: CD45RA+ positively selected. The CDR3 here is CASSSGTDGYTF. The CDR3 DNA is TGCGCCAGCAGCTCAGGGACGGATGGCTACACCTTC.